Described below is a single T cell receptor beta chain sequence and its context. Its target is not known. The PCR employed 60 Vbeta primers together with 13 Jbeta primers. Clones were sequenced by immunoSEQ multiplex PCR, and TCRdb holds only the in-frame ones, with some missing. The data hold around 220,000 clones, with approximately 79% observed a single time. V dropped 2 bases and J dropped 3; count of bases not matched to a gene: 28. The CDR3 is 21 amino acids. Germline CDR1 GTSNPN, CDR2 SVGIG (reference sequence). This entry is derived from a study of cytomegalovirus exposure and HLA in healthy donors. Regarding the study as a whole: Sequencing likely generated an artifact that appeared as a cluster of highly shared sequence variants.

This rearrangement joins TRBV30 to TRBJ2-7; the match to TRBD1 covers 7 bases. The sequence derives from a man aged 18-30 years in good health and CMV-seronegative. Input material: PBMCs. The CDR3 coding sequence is TGTGCCTGGAGTTTACCCATCCTTGACAGGGTCGGAGATAACACCTACTACGAGCAGTACTTC. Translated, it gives CAWSLPILDRVGDNTYYEQYF.